This is a list of T cell receptor beta chains from one sample in a study of blood T cell repertoires in COVID-19. Here immunoSEQ multiplex PCR was the method, and the copy in TCRdb shows in-frame clones only, minus some. The table has 85,000 to 100,000 clones, just over 85% seen once. Specimen: peripheral blood. The receptors come from a man in his forties or fifties with COVID-19, enrolled during active disease. The CDR3 runs from the conserved cysteine through the conserved F or W.

v_call	j_call	cdr3_length	cdr3_aa
TRBV29-1	TRBJ1-2	15	CSASQGASFSYGYTF
TRBV9	TRBJ1-5	16	CASSGGEGWSNQPQHF
TRBV9	TRBJ2-7	17	CASSEQPGTGGTYEQYF
TRBV5-4	TRBJ1-3	18	CASSSPSGTGSSGNTIYF
TRBV5-4	TRBJ1-1	14	CASSSERVNTEAFF
TRBV6-6	TRBJ2-7	13	CASSRQGSYEQYF
TRBV27	TRBJ2-7	15	CASRTPGQGLFGQYF
TRBV7-2	TRBJ2-7	14	CASSLWTGAHEQYF
TRBV6-5	TRBJ1-2	15	CASSYSPGTGEGYTF
TRBV2	TRBJ1-1	14	CASNWGQANTEAFF
TRBV5-1	TRBJ2-2	16	CASSLGTQGGAGELFF
TRBV18	TRBJ2-3	14	CASSPRRGEDTQYF
TRBV6-1	TRBJ1-3	15	CASSERPGRGNTIYF
TRBV11-3	TRBJ2-7	16	CASRPTSGGASYEQYF
TRBV19	TRBJ2-7	13	CASSPSGLLAQYF
TRBV4-1	TRBJ2-5	16	CASSQVTGGDGGAQYF
TRBV2	TRBJ2-3	16	CASIISSGGALNTQYF
TRBV7-3	TRBJ2-3	16	CASSSPGILGTDTQYF
TRBV7-2	TRBJ2-3	16	CASSFHSGGPVDTQYF
TRBV18	TRBJ1-2	13	CASSPSDSRGYTF
TRBV12-3/TRBV12-4	TRBJ1-6	13	CASSWADNSPLHF
TRBV27	TRBJ2-1	15	CASSPLTGFRDEQFF
TRBV28	TRBJ1-2	12	CASAFGEGGYTF
TRBV15	TRBJ2-2	20	CATSRDYFRLAGGRTGELFF
TRBV7-2	TRBJ1-6	15	CASSSLTGGDSPLHF
TRBV6-5	TRBJ1-2	13	CASSYDMTAGYTF
TRBV7-3	TRBJ2-1	15	CASSYDTGSYNEQFF
TRBV29-1	TRBJ1-2	13	CSVGGGSNYGYTF
TRBV9	TRBJ1-1	14	CASSAGGRNTEAFF
TRBV4-2	TRBJ1-2	18	CASSQDSLGAGPIYGYTF
TRBV23-1	TRBJ1-3	15	CASGNDSCSGNTIYF
TRBV5-1	TRBJ2-7	13	CASSEGQAYEQYF
TRBV2	TRBJ1-5	15	CASSVGRGPNQPQHF
TRBV6-5	TRBJ1-3	13	CASGGAIGNTIYF
TRBV19	TRBJ2-7	15	CASSIGRGSPYEQYF
TRBV5-5	TRBJ1-1	16	CASSFFQGADGTEAFF